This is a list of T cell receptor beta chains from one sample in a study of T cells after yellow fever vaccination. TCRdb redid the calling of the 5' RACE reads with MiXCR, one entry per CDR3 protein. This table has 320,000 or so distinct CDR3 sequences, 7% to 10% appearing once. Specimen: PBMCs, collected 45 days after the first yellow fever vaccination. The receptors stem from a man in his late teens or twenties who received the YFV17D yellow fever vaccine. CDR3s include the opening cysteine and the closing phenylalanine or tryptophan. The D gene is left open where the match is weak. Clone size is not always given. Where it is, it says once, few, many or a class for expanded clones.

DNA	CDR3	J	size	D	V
TGCAGTGCTAGAAGCCCTATTCTGGCCCTCCACTTT	CSARSPILALHF	TRBJ1-6	NA	NA	TRBV20-1
TGCAGTGCTAGAGATCGGAAAGGGGGCGGGAATCAGCCCCAGCATTTT	CSARDRKGGGNQPQHF	TRBJ1-5	few	TRBD1	TRBV20-1
TGTGCCAGCAGCTCACTAGCGGGGAAGGGTCCTTACGAGCAGTACTTC	CASSSLAGKGPYEQYF	TRBJ2-7	many	TRBD2	TRBV11-2
TGTGCCAGCAGTTTTCTCGGGGGAGGTGAGAATTCACCCCTCCACTTT	CASSFLGGGENSPLHF	TRBJ1-6	many	NA	TRBV28
TGTGCCAGCAGCATAAGGGGTCAGCCCCAGCATTTT	CASSIRGQPQHF	TRBJ1-5	NA	NA	TRBV12-3/TRBV12-4
TGTGCCAGCAGCTTAGGTGAGAGGGCGAATGAAGCTTTCTTT	CASSLGERANEAFF	TRBJ1-1	NA	NA	TRBV7-9
TGTGCCAGCAGTGAAAGGCCTCGGAACACTGAAGCTTTCTTT	CASSERPRNTEAFF	TRBJ1-1	few	NA	TRBV6-1
TGTGCCAGCAGCCAAGGACGGGCAAGAGGAGTCGAGACCCAGTACTTC	CASSQGRARGVETQYF	TRBJ2-5	many	NA	TRBV14
TGCTGTGCTAGAGATCTCCGGGACAGGGGGTATGGCTACACCTTC	CCARDLRDRGYGYTF	TRBJ1-2	NA	TRBD1	TRBV20-1
TGTGCCAGCAGCTTTGGCGGGACAGGGGTTCCGCCTGGTGAAAAACTGTTTTTT	CASSFGGTGVPPGEKLFF	TRBJ1-4	many	TRBD1	TRBV7-3
TGCGCCAGCAGCCAAGATGGGGGGATAGATACGCAGTATTTT	CASSQDGGIDTQYF	TRBJ2-3	NA	NA	TRBV4-3
TGCGCCAGCAACCGGGAGGGCGCTAACTATGGCTACACCTTC	CASNREGANYGYTF	TRBJ1-2	NA	NA	TRBV5-1
TGCGCCAGCAGCACGGCGGGGGGGCAAGAGACCCAGTACTTC	CASSTAGGQETQYF	TRBJ2-5	NA	TRBD2	TRBV5-1
TGTGCCAGCAGCGGCTCCGGGACGGCCTCTGGAAACACCATATATTTT	CASSGSGTASGNTIYF	TRBJ1-3	few	NA	TRBV9
TGCGCCAGCAGCTATCCCAGTTTGAACACTGAAGCTTTCTTT	CASSYPSLNTEAFF	TRBJ1-1	many	NA	TRBV5-1
TGTGCCAGCAGTTTCAGATCGTCGTGGCATTCCATATATTTT	CASSFRSSWHSIYF	TRBJ1-3	few	NA	TRBV12-3/TRBV12-4
TGTGCCAGCCGCCGGCTAGAAGTAGACGAGCAGTACTTC	CASRRLEVDEQYF	TRBJ2-7	few	NA	TRBV12-3/TRBV12-4
TGCGCCAGCAGCTACGGGACAGGGCCCCAGGGGGCCCAGTACTTC	CASSYGTGPQGAQYF	TRBJ2-5	NA	TRBD1	TRBV5-1
TGCAGCGTCCAGACAGGATTCAACTCTGGAAACACCATATATTTT	CSVQTGFNSGNTIYF	TRBJ1-3	NA	NA	TRBV29-1
TGTGCCAGCAGTTCAACCCCAGAGACCGGGGAGCTGTTTTTT	CASSSTPETGELFF	TRBJ2-2	few	NA	TRBV12-3/TRBV12-4
TGTGCCAGCAGTGTGCGGGGGGGGGCTGATGAAGCTTTCTTT	CASSVRGGADEAFF	TRBJ1-1	NA	NA	TRBV2
TGTGCCAGCAGCTACGGATCGGGGCCCCAGCATTTT	CASSYGSGPQHF	TRBJ1-5	few	NA	TRBV7-9
TGTGCCAGCAGCGCCGGACAGGTTGGAGACCAGCCCCAGCATTTT	CASSAGQVGDQPQHF	TRBJ1-5	NA	TRBD1	TRBV7-9
TGCGCCAGCAGCTTTGGCCGGGACCGCGAAGCTTTCTTT	CASSFGRDREAFF	TRBJ1-1	few	NA	TRBV5-1
TGTGCCAGCAGTCCCTGGGCGGGGGGTCCGAACACCGGGGAGCTGTTTTTT	CASSPWAGGPNTGELFF	TRBJ2-2	few	TRBD2	TRBV12-3/TRBV12-4
TGCGCCAGCAGCCAAAAAAACTTTAGGGAACAAGAGACCCAGTACTTC	CASSQKNFREQETQYF	TRBJ2-5	few	NA	TRBV4-1
TGTGTCTCGGGACTAGCGGACATGAGCACAGATACGCAGTATTTT	CVSGLADMSTDTQYF	TRBJ2-3	few	TRBD2	TRBV30
TGCAGTGCATCCCTTAGCGGGGGTTATAACACCGGGGAGCTGTTTTTT	CSASLSGGYNTGELFF	TRBJ2-2	many	TRBD2	TRBV20-1
TGTGCCAGCAGCTACAACTCGGGGGATGAGCAGTTCTTC	CASSYNSGDEQFF	TRBJ2-1	NA	NA	TRBV5-4
TGTGCCAGCAGTTTTTTGATCTATGGCTACACCTTC	CASSFLIYGYTF	TRBJ1-2	NA	NA	TRBV28
TGCGCCAGCAGCCCTAGCGGGGGCGAATACAATGAGCAGTTCTTC	CASSPSGGEYNEQFF	TRBJ2-1	few	TRBD2	TRBV5-1
TGTGCCAGCAGCTTTGGGACAGGAAATTCACCCCTCCACTTT	CASSFGTGNSPLHF	TRBJ1-6	few	TRBD1	TRBV5-5
TGTGCCAGCAGCTCTTGGACAGGGTCAAACTATGGCTACACCTTC	CASSSWTGSNYGYTF	TRBJ1-2	many	TRBD1	TRBV7-3
TGTGCCAGCAGGGGGGAGGACAGGGTTAGCAATGAGCAGTTCTTC	CASRGEDRVSNEQFF	TRBJ2-1	few	TRBD1	TRBV28
TGTGCCAGCAGCTATATCCCGGGACTAGCGTCCGGGGAGCTGTTTTTT	CASSYIPGLASGELFF	TRBJ2-2	NA	TRBD2	TRBV7-3
TGTGCCAGCAGCCAAGAAAATGGGTTTGGAGCTTTCTTT	CASSQENGFGAFF	TRBJ1-1	few	NA	TRBV4-2
TGTGCCAGCAGCCGGGGACAGGGTGGCTTGGGCTACACCTTC	CASSRGQGGLGYTF	TRBJ1-2	few	TRBD1	TRBV7-2
TGTGCCAGCAGCTCGGGACAGAACAATGAGCAGTTCTTC	CASSSGQNNEQFF	TRBJ2-1	many	TRBD1	TRBV12-3/TRBV12-4
TGCAGTGCCTGCGGGAGGGAGACCGGGGAGCTGTTTTTT	CSACGRETGELFF	TRBJ2-2	few	TRBD2	TRBV20-1
TGTGCCAGCAGTGAACCGGGGCCTACCTACGAGCAGTACTTC	CASSEPGPTYEQYF	TRBJ2-7	NA	NA	TRBV25-1
TGTACCAGCAGTTTAGCGGCGGGACAGGGGGGCCGGTATCAGCCCCAGCATTTT	CTSSLAAGQGGRYQPQHF	TRBJ1-5	NA	TRBD1	TRBV11-1
TGTGCCAGAGGACAGGGAAGACCTCCTGGCTACACCTTC	CARGQGRPPGYTF	TRBJ1-2	NA	TRBD1	TRBV24-1
TGCAGTGCTAGGGGGTATGACGCGCAGTATTTT	CSARGYDAQYF	TRBJ2-3	many	NA	TRBV20-1